The T cell receptor (beta chain) under discussion was sequenced for a study of shared clonotypes between healthy human individuals. A note on this clone: The antigen remains undetermined.

Germline CDR1 is MNHEY and CDR2 is SMNVEV (reference sequence). V was pared by 2 bases and J by 6 bases, with 7 bases of the junction left unmatched. The CDR3 runs 15 residues. HIV-negative, healthy adults without recent acute infections or vaccinations were the donors. Repertoires were generated with immunoSEQ multiplex PCR, while TCRdb's copy carries only in-frame clones and drops some. The table records about 1 million clones, about 75% of them present only once. Findings and limits, study-wide: Generally, naive subsets (rather than memory subsets) showed larger estimated richness. In contrast to clonotypes shared by all four donors, non-shared clonotypes had lower generation probabilities.

Sequenced input: memory CD4+ T cells sorted from blood. Subset here: CD45RA-negative fraction. The V and J genes are TRBV27 and TRBJ2-7; 10 bases map to TRBD2. The TCR originated in a man younger than 30 in good health. CDR3 nucleotide sequence: TGTGCCAGCAGTTTACTGGCTAGCGGGAGCTCCGAGCAGTACTTC. Translation: CASSLLASGSSEQYF.